This entry is about one T cell receptor (beta chain). These data are taken from a study of T cells in Graves' hyperthyroidism and ophthalmopathy. RNA transcripts were the template for amplifying TCR beta CDR3 regions. First-round RT-PCR of the TCR CDR3 relied on the HTBI primer set. TCRdb reanalysed the multiplex PCR reads using MiXCR and keeps one entry per CDR3 protein. The table has roughly 400,000 distinct CDR3 sequences, about 14% seen once. The diagnostic basis comprised clinical symptoms, serum thyroxine and TRAb, thyroid ultrasound and orbital computed tomography. Trimming took 5 bases from V and 2 from J; bases not matched to a gene: 7. The CDR3 runs 15 residues. CDR1 LNHDA and CDR2 SQIVND come from the germline V gene (reference sequence).

Sequencing was carried out using blood. V usage is TRBV19 and J usage is TRBJ2-3; 7 positions match TRBD1. The origin of this receptor is a man aged 50 to 60 with Graves' ophthalmopathy. The CDR3 sequence is CASSFDRASTDTQYF. CDR3 bases: TGTGCCAGTAGTTTCGACAGGGCGTCCACAGATACGCAGTATTTT.